The next 26 T cell receptor beta chains were all read from a single sample in a study of T-cell reconstitution after alpha-beta-depleted transplantation in children. Unique molecular identifiers tagged the TCRbeta library. From the PCR reads, TCRdb called clonotypes with MiXCR, one entry per CDR3 protein. The sample includes about 260,000 distinct CDR3 sequences, 7.5% to 9.5% of them seen just once. The material was PBMCs, mostly from graft donor cells, obtained 180 days after TCRalphabeta/CD19-depleted stem cell transplant. These receptors were obtained from a male patient under 18 who had a stem cell transplant for acute lymphoblastic leukemia, so the T cells may come from the graft donor.

V is TRBV28 and J is TRBJ2-7; D may match TRBD1 or TRBD2 (6 bases each). From germline, CDR1 is MDHEN and CDR2 SYDVKM. There are 19 residues in the CDR3. V was shortened by 4 bases and J by 0 bases, with 25 bases between the two germline ends. Here the CDR3 reads CASSSFIVRGGTTSYEQYF. The CDR3 bases are TGTGCCAGCAGTTCGTTCATCGTCCGTGGAGGGACAACCTCCTACGAGCAGTACTTC.

This clonotype was detected many times. This rearrangement joins TRBV6-1 to TRBJ1-2, with 8 bases lining up with TRBD1. The CDR3 totals 14 residues. The V gene's germline CDR1 is MNHNS and CDR2 SASEGT. With 3 bases clipped from V and 8 bases from J, the junction kept 8 bases outside the gene matches. The DNA of the CDR3 is TGTGCCAGCAGTGAGGCCAGGGGGCGCCGGGGCTACACCTTC. Translation: CASSEARGRRGYTF.

This clonotype was picked up many times. V usage is TRBV7-2 and J usage is TRBJ1-2, with 7 positions matching TRBD1. This CDR3 region has 12 residues. Germline CDR1 reads SGHTA; CDR2 reads FQGNSA. V dropped 5 bases and J dropped 8; count of bases not matched to a gene: 5. CDR3 sequence reads: CASSINRGGYTF. The CDR3 DNA sequence: TGTGCCAGCAGCATTAACAGGGGAGGCTACACCTTC.

The table lists this clonotype with many counts. V usage is TRBV2 and J usage is TRBJ1-2; D gene ambiguous. CDR3 length equals 13 residues. Germline-derived CDR1 and CDR2 are SNHLY and FYNNEI. Trimming shortened V by 2 bases and J by 7 bases, and 11 bases separated the two germline ends. For the CDR3, the DNA is TGTGCCAGCAGTGAACAAGGCAGAGGTGGCTACACCTTC. Translating gives CASSEQGRGGYTF.

This clonotype was seen repeatedly, ten times or more. V is TRBV7-2 and J is TRBJ2-4; 9 nucleotides align to TRBD1. The CDR3 totals 19 residues. The V gene's germline CDR1 is SGHTA and CDR2 FQGNSA. Losses at the gene ends were 2 bases for V and 0 bases for J; bases not matched to a gene: 11. The CDR3 region is CASSLSQGTGSLAKNIQYF. The CDR3, as DNA: TGTGCCAGCAGCTTATCCCAGGGGACAGGGAGTCTAGCCAAAAACATTCAGTACTTC.

This clonotype has at least ten counts. The chain employs TRBV28 and TRBJ1-6, with D possibly matching TRBD1 (5 bases). Germline lookup yields CDR1 MDHEN and CDR2 SYDVKM. The germline V and J ends were trimmed by 1 base and 3 bases, with 7 bases remaining between them. The CDR3 has 15 residues. CDR3 in DNA: TGTGCCAGCAGTTTATTGGGGGACTATAATTCACCCCTCCACTTT. Encoded protein: CASSLLGDYNSPLHF.

Many counts were recorded for this clonotype. The chain joins TRBV19 to TRBJ1-1; unclear D gene. CDR1 and CDR2 from the germline V gene are LNHDA and SQIVND (reference sequence). The CDR3 is 14 residues long. Trimming shortened V by 5 bases and J by 3 bases, and 13 bases separated the two germline ends. This CDR3 reads CASSPLRSYTEAFF. CDR3 DNA sequence: TGTGCCAGTAGTCCCCTTAGGAGCTACACTGAAGCTTTCTTT.

There are many counts of this clonotype. CDR3 protein: CASSSRDRGPDQPQHF. The CDR3 DNA is TGTGCCAGCAGCAGCCGGGACAGGGGGCCCGATCAGCCCCAGCATTTT. This rearrangement joins TRBV7-9 to TRBJ1-5; 12 bases fit TRBD1. Per the germline V gene, CDR1 is SEHNR and CDR2 is FQNEAQ (reference sequence). Trimming took 5 bases from V and 5 from J; bases not matched to a gene: 7. This CDR3 has 16 residues.

This clonotype was detected ten times or more. V and J are TRBV20-1 and TRBJ1-5; 7 bases are shared with TRBD1. Germline-derived CDR1 and CDR2 are DFQATT and SNEGSKA (reference sequence). Germline trimming cut 4 bases from V and 0 bases from J; bases unmatched to any gene: 9. The CDR3 runs 16 residues. The CDR3 loop reads CSAKGLQGNSNQPQHF. The CDR3 DNA is TGCAGTGCTAAGGGCCTACAGGGGAATAGCAATCAGCCCCAGCATTTT.

This clonotype has ten or more counts. This chain links TRBV28 with TRBJ2-7; D uncertain. Between the trimmed V and J ends, which lost 6 bases and 5 bases, there was a span of 5 bases. CDR1 is MDHEN, CDR2 SYDVKM, per germline. There are 10 residues in the CDR3. The CDR3 DNA sequence: TGTGCCAGCAGCTTGAACGAGCAGTACTTC. It translates to CASSLNEQYF.

This clonotype has a count of ten or more. The chain couples TRBV7-8 to TRBJ2-5, with 15 bases lining up with TRBD2. Trimming took 5 bases from V and 2 from J; bases not matched to a gene: 3. This CDR3 region has 16 residues. Per the germline V gene, CDR1 is SGHVS and CDR2 is FQNEAQ. The CDR3 reads CASSRGLAGGQETQYF. The CDR3 DNA sequence: TGTGCCAGCAGCCGAGGACTAGCGGGGGGGCAAGAGACCCAGTACTTC.

This clonotype showed up many times. DNA of the CDR3: TGTGCCAGCAGCGTCTACGACAGGGGTGGCGACGAGCAGTACTTC. Translation: CASSVYDRGGDEQYF. The chain combines TRBV5-6 with TRBJ2-7, with TRBD1 matching 8 bases. The junction had 11 bases not matched to a gene; V was cut back by 4 bases and J by 5 bases. The CDR3 runs 15 residues. Looked up from germline, CDR1 is SGHDT and CDR2 is YYEEEE.

In its sample, this clonotype was seen a few times. The J gene is TRBJ2-5, the V gene TRBV5-1; D remains ambiguous. Germline loops: CDR1 SGHRS, CDR2 YFSETQ. The length of the CDR3 is 19 residues. Trimming took 3 bases from V and 2 from J, leaving 26 bases between them. CDR3 in DNA: TGCGCCAGCAGCTACACAGTTAGTGTCCCTTCATTATTTCAAGAGACCCAGTACTTC. Protein: CASSYTVSVPSLFQETQYF.

This clonotype was counted ten times or more. The chain employs TRBV7-2 and TRBJ2-7; 8 bases align to TRBD1. The CDR3 totals 15 residues. V lost 5 bases, J lost 7 bases, and 13 bases stayed unmatched. Germline CDR1 reads SGHTA; CDR2 reads FQGNSA. Written as DNA, the CDR3 is TGTGCCAGCAGCCCGGACAGGGTGGCCTCGGGGGAGCAGTACTTC. Residues: CASSPDRVASGEQYF.

The table lists this clonotype with many counts. At one boundary the junction diverges from the germline segment, which might be a read error. The chain recombines TRBV7-9 with TRBJ1-4; 9 nucleotides line up with TRBD1. CDR1 is SEHNR, CDR2 FQNEAQ, per germline (reference sequence). The CDR3 extends over 16 amino acids. In nucleotides, the CDR3 is TGTGCCAGCAGCGTAGCCGGGACAGGGCGTAATGAAAAACTGTTTTTT. Protein product: CASSVAGTGRNEKLFF.

Concerning this clonotype: A much larger clone differs by one base, so this may be a read error. The chain links TRBV20-1 to TRBJ1-2, with TRBD1 as a possible D gene (6 bases). The length of the CDR3 is 15 residues. Germline V gives CDR1 DFQATT, CDR2 SNEGSKA (reference sequence). Trimming cost V 0 bases and J 7 bases, with 18 bases left between them. This chain's CDR3 is CSARDRGQGRSGYTF. The CDR3 DNA follows: TGCAGTGCTAGAGATAGGGGCCAGGGGCGCTCTGGCTACACCTTC.

This clonotype was detected many times. The chain uses TRBV6-5 and TRBJ2-3, with 8 bases fitting TRBD2. CDR3 length: 17 amino acids. Germline CDR1 reads MNHEY; CDR2 reads SVGAGI. The trim removed 2 bases at V and 6 bases at J, leaving 13 bases unmatched. CDR3 protein: CASSYGGGGPLTDTQYF. The CDR3, as DNA: TGTGCCAGCAGTTACGGAGGCGGGGGGCCATTGACCGATACGCAGTATTTT.

This clonotype was detected ten times or more. V usage is TRBV4-3 and J usage is TRBJ2-1; TRBD2 might be the D (5 bases). Looked up from germline, CDR1 is LGHNA and CDR2 is YSLEER. The CDR3 length is 16 residues. The V end lost 0 bases, the J end lost 5 bases, and 14 bases lay between the germline ends. CDR3 amino acids: CASSQDSSTTHNEQFF. For the CDR3, the DNA is TGCGCCAGCAGCCAAGATTCTAGCACAACCCACAATGAGCAGTTCTTC.

This clonotype has ten or more counts. J is TRBJ1-3 and V is TRBV12-3 or TRBV12-4; D is uncertain. The CDR3 consists of 17 residues. Trimming pared 3 bases from V and 1 base from J, leaving 16 bases between. In DNA form, the CDR3 reads TGTGCCAGCAGTTTTAGAGTTCTTGGGAGGTCTGGAAACACCATATATTTT. Its protein is CASSFRVLGRSGNTIYF.

This clonotype was found many times. This rearrangement joins TRBV24-1 to TRBJ1-2; D is unresolved. The CDR3 runs to 14 residues. The germline V and J ends were trimmed by 3 bases and 3 bases, with 10 bases remaining between them. Germline assignment: CDR1 KGHDR and CDR2 SFDVKD. CDR3 in DNA: TGTGCCACCAGTGATGCTGACACTCACTATGGCTACACCTTC. It specifies CATSDADTHYGYTF.

This clonotype was counted only a few times. The gene calls are TRBV18 and TRBJ1-5; 7 nucleotides line up with TRBD1. Unmatched junction bases numbered 7, after V lost 4 bases and J lost 4 bases. The CDR3 is 15 residues long. Germline lookup yields CDR1 KGHSH and CDR2 LQKENI. CDR3 sequence reads: CASSQGTALNQPQHF. The DNA of the CDR3 is TGTGCCAGCTCACAGGGGACAGCCCTAAATCAGCCCCAGCATTTT.

In its sample, this clonotype was seen many times. V and J are TRBV12-3 or TRBV12-4 and TRBJ2-4; possibly TRBD2 for D (6 bases). Trimming took 3 bases from V and 6 from J, leaving 12 bases between them. The CDR3 sequence is 14 residues long. The CDR3 spells CASSFSRDLNIQYF. CDR3 nucleotide sequence: TGTGCCAGCAGTTTTTCCCGGGACTTAAACATTCAGTACTTC.

This clonotype was seen many times. For the CDR3, the DNA is TGCGCCAGCAGCCAAGTGCACGGAAACACCATATATTTT. Protein: CASSQVHGNTIYF. V and J are TRBV4-3 and TRBJ1-3; D unresolved. The CDR3 extends over 13 amino acids. Germline V gene sequence: CDR1 LGHNA, CDR2 YSLEER. Between the trimmed V and J ends, which lost 1 base and 4 bases, there was a span of 5 bases.

The V gene is TRBV28, the J gene TRBJ2-7; D remains ambiguous. The CDR3 totals 13 residues. Germline lookup yields CDR1 MDHEN and CDR2 SYDVKM. The germline V and J ends were trimmed by 6 bases and 2 bases, with 11 bases remaining between them. Written as DNA, the CDR3 is TGTGCCAGCAGCCCCCCCCAGACCTACGAGCAGTACTTC. It translates to CASSPPQTYEQYF.

This clonotype came up many times. This sequence joins TRBV12-3 or TRBV12-4 and TRBJ1-1, with TRBD1 as a possible D gene (6 bases). The CDR3 has 12 residues. Trimming removed 6 bases at V and 4 bases at J, with 9 bases between. The CDR3: CASRPGATEAFF. The DNA of the CDR3 is TGTGCCAGCAGACCAGGGGCCACTGAAGCTTTCTTT.

This clonotype was counted at least ten times. V is TRBV29-1 and J is TRBJ2-1, with TRBD2 matching over 8 bases. V shed 3 bases and J 6 bases; nucleotides not matched to a gene: 13. CDR3 length equals 16 residues. Germline assignment: CDR1 SQVTM and CDR2 ANQGSEA. CDR3 sequence reads: CSVEPVAGSGSNEQFF. The DNA of the CDR3 is TGCAGCGTTGAGCCTGTAGCGGGAAGTGGCTCCAATGAGCAGTTCTTC.